This note documents a single T cell receptor (beta chain) sequence. The target antigen is unknown. The V and J ends lost 8 bases and 3 bases respectively, with 14 bases between them. The CDR3 has 13 residues. The germline gives CDR1 DFQATT, CDR2 SNEGSKA (reference sequence). These data originate in a study of vaccination and CD4 T cells after COVID-19. The study sequenced cultured CD4+ T cell DNA using the Oncomine TCR Beta short-read assay. Investigators isolated genomic DNA from cultured CD4+ T cells. TCRdb reanalysed the PCR reads using MiXCR and keeps one entry per CDR3 protein. The sample records approximately 12,000 distinct CDR3 sequences, 40% to 65% being singletons. As to treatment: 10-day PBMC culture with coronavirus spike peptide pools or control peptides (ViraFEST assay).

The sequenced sample consisted of CD4+ T cells from blood, cultured in vitro. The receptor was derived from a human donor who had recovered from COVID-19. The rearrangement joins TRBV20-1 to TRBJ2-1; tentative D call: TRBD1 (6 bases). The CDR3 DNA reads TGCAGTTCCGACAGGACGGGCTACAATGAGCAGTTCTTC. Translation gives CSSDRTGYNEQFF.